The T cell receptor beta chain described here comes from a study of regulatory T cells in long-lasting Graves disease. Sample time point: newly diagnosed GD, antithyroid drugs for less than 3 months. PBMCs provided the RNA from which the TCR library was made. On this clonotype itself: Antigen unknown.

The CDR3 extends over 14 amino acids. Trimming cost V 6 bases and J 7 bases; bases outside gene matches: 7. CDR1 is LNHNV and CDR2 is YYDKDF in the germline V gene (reference sequence). Overall study findings and caveats: Newly diagnosed patients had higher TCR diversity than persistent Graves' patients did.

TCR beta libraries were built with iRepertoire HTBI primers and Arm-PCR of CDR3 regions. TCRdb itself ran the multiplex PCR reads through MiXCR, one entry per CDR3 protein. The repertoire holds about 400,000 distinct CDR3 sequences, approximately 15% seen once, with about 8% in the top ten. These same records also appear under a second study, on T cells in Graves' hyperthyroidism and ophthalmopathy. That investigation notes: Primed by the HTBI set, a first-round RT-PCR was run on the TCR CDR3.

This TCR came from a woman aged 40-49 years with Graves disease. J is TRBJ2-7 and V is TRBV15; 12 bases map to TRBD1. The sequenced sample was peripheral blood mononuclear cells (PBMCs), obtained at new diagnosis, from a patient treated with antithyroid drugs. The CDR3 nucleotides read TGTGCCACCAGTACCGGGACAGGGGGCTCAGAGCAGTACTTC. Translated, it gives CATSTGTGGSEQYF.